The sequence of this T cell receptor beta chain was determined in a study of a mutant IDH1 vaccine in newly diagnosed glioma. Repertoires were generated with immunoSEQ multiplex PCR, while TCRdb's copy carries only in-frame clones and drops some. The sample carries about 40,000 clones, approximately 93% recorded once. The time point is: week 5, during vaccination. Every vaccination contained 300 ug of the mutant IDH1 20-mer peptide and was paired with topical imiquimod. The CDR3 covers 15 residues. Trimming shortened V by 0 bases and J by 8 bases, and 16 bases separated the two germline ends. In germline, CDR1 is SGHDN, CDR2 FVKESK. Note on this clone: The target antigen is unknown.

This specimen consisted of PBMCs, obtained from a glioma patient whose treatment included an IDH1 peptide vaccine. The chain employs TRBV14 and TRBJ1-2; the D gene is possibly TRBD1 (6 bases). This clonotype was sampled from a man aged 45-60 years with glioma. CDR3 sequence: CASSQELAGVKGYTF. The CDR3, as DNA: TGTGCCAGCAGCCAAGAACTGGCAGGGGTGAAGGGCTACACCTTC.